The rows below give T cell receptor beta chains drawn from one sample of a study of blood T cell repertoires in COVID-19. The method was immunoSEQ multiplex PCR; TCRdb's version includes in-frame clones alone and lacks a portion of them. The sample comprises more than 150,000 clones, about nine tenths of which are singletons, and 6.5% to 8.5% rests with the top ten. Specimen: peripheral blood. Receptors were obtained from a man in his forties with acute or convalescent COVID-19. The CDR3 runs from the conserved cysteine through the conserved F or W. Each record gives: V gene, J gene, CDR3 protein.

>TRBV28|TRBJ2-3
CASSAPGLAGVMGDTQYF
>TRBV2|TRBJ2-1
CASRQAYNEQFF
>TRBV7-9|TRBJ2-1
CASSPTRLASNNEQFF
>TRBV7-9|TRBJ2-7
CASSLVPASGSYEQYF
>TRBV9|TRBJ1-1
CASSGGDRSEAFF
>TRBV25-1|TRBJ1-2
CASSGRQGPDYGYTF
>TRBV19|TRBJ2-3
CASSSAGGSYTQYF
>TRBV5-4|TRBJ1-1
CASRPRQGGRTEAFF
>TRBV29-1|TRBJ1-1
CSAGGSMNTEAFF
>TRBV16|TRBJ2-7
CASSQDRGLEQYF
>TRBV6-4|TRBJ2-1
CASSEGAEDEQFF
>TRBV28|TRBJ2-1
CASSLAGAASYNEQFF
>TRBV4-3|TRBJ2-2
CASSQGAGGPDTGELFF
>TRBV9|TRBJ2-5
CASSPGTSGFQETQYF
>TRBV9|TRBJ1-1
CASSVGHKNTEAFF
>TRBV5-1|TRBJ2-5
CASSRLAGQETQYF
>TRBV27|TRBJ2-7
CASSLRQGTYEQYF
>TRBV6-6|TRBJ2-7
CASSDTIPDYEQYF
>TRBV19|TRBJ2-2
CASSGRVWGTGELFF
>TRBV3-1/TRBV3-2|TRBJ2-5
CASSQSYQETQYF
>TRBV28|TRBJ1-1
CASNPTGLNTEAFF
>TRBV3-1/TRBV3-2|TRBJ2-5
CASSQDTLSGGAVETQYF
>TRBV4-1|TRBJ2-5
CASSQEGGGLAGAQETQYF
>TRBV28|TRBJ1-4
CASSQRQGGNEKLFF
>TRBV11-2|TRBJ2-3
CASSSGTRIEHTQYF
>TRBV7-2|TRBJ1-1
CASSPRPGGAFF
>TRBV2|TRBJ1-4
CASSRKTNEKLFF
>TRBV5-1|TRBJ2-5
CASSPSWYKEETQYF
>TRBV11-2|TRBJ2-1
CASSYVGAYNEQFF
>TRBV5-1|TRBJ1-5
CASSLAGMGNQPQHF
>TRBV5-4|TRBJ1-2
CASSPGQGRDYGYTF
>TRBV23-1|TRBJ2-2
CASSQGDRGRTGELFF
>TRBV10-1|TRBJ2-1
CASSGGSYNEQFF
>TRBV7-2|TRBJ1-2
CASSFSDRGLGYTF
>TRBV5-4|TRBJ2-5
CASSQEGETQYF
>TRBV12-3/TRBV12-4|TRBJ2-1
CASHQAKESQFF
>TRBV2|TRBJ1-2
CASKQQRTDGYTF
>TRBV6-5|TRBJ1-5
CASRGIRGSNQPQHF
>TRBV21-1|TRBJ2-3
CASSKVVGGQGADTQYF
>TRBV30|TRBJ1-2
CAWSIITGGNSYGYTF
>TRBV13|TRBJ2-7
CASTLGQGSYEQYF
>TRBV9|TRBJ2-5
CASSDRDLRQETQYF
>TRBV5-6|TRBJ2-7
CASSPGLSSYEQYF
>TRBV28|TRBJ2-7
CASSSAGIFPYEQYF
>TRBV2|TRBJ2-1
CASSVWAGNEQFF
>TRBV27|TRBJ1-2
CASSWQGSYGYTF
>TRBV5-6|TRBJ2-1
CASSLSLLADNEQFF
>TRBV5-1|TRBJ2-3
CASSLLSGGTSTDTQYF
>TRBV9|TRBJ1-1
CASSFAGGNTEAFF
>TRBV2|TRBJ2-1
CASRELAGGLGDEQFF